The rows below give T cell receptor beta chains drawn from one sample of a study of cytomegalovirus exposure and HLA in healthy donors. Libraries were prepared by immunoSEQ multiplex PCR; TCRdb keeps only in-frame clonotypes and omits some of them. The data show approximately 140,000 clones, about two thirds seen once. The sample comprised PBMCs. All receptors come from a woman aged 18-29 years in good health and CMV-seronegative. Each CDR3 is given with its conserved first and last residue. A D gene is named only where the DNA matches it firmly. The size field is filled for only some rows; it gives once, few, many or a size class.

j_gene | len | v_gene | d_gene | abundance | CDR3aa | CDR3nt
TRBJ2-5 | 15 | TRBV6-5 | TRBD2 | NA | CASRTRAGRGETQYF | TGTGCCAGCAGGACGAGAGCGGGGCGGGGGGAGACCCAGTACTTC
TRBJ2-7 | 16 | TRBV5-1 | TRBD2 | NA | CASSSPSGASSYEQYF | TGCGCCAGCAGCTCTCCTAGCGGGGCTTCCTCCTACGAGCAGTACTTC
TRBJ1-6 | 13 | TRBV5-6 | NA | NA | CASSSGSNSPLHF | TGTGCCAGCAGCTCTGGTAGTAATTCACCCCTCCACTTT
TRBJ2-3 | 15 | TRBV18 | TRBD2 | NA | CASSTPGLGTDTQYF | TGTGCCAGCTCAACTCCGGGACTAGGGACAGATACGCAGTATTTT
TRBJ1-6 | 13 | TRBV4-1 | NA | NA | CASSHGQSSPLHF | TGCGCCAGCAGCCATGGACAGAGTTCACCCCTCCACTTT
TRBJ2-7 | 11 | TRBV10-3 | NA | once | CAISDDYEQYF | TGTGCCATCAGTGATGATTACGAGCAGTACTTC
TRBJ1-1 | 13 | TRBV2 | NA | few | CASMVTTNTEAFF | TGTGCCAGTATGGTCACTACGAACACTGAAGCTTTCTTT
TRBJ2-7 | 15 | TRBV4-2 | TRBD2 | NA | CASSQESGGAYEQYF | TGTGCCAGCAGCCAAGAGAGCGGGGGAGCATACGAGCAGTACTTC
TRBJ1-5 | 12 | TRBV29-1 | TRBD1 | NA | CSVQGEGQPQHF | TGCAGCGTACAGGGGGAGGGCCAGCCCCAGCATTTT
TRBJ2-7 | 15 | TRBV2 | TRBD2 | NA | CASSSSGGLSYEQYF | TGTGCCAGCAGTTCTAGCGGGGGTCTCTCCTACGAGCAGTACTTC
TRBJ1-2 | 13 | TRBV15 | NA | NA | CATQRGINYGYTF | TGTGCCACCCAGCGGGGGATTAACTATGGCTACACCTTC
TRBJ2-2 | 14 | TRBV9 | TRBD2 | few | CASSPKAGDRELFF | TGTGCCAGCAGCCCCAAAGCGGGAGATCGGGAGCTGTTTTTT
TRBJ1-2 | 13 | TRBV7-6 | TRBD1 | NA | CASSSGTAEGYTF | TGTGCCAGCAGCTCGGGGACAGCGGAGGGCTACACCTTC
TRBJ1-4 | 17 | TRBV5-1 | NA | NA | CASSRIGGGKPNEKLFF | TGCGCCAGCAGCCGCATTGGGGGGGGCAAGCCTAATGAAAAACTGTTTTTT
TRBJ2-7 | 15 | TRBV4-2 | TRBD1 | once | CASSPRGQGSYEQYF | TGTGCCAGCAGCCCACGGGGACAGGGCTCCTACGAGCAGTACTTC
TRBJ2-1 | 12 | TRBV5-1 | NA | few | CASSSGVNEQFF | TGCGCCAGCAGCTCGGGGGTTAATGAGCAGTTCTTC
TRBJ2-5 | 14 | TRBV7-2 | NA | NA | CASSFYRVTETQYF | TGTGCCAGCAGCTTTTACCGGGTTACAGAGACCCAGTACTTC
TRBJ1-5 | 14 | TRBV19 | NA | NA | CASRVGGGNQPQHF | TGTGCCAGTAGGGTCGGTGGGGGGAATCAGCCCCAGCATTTT
TRBJ2-1 | 15 | TRBV7-9 | NA | once | CASSSRGTAYNEQFF | TGTGCCAGCAGCTCCCGGGGGACCGCCTACAATGAGCAGTTCTTC
TRBJ2-7 | 15 | TRBV7-9 | TRBD2 | NA | CASSLGRGDGYEQYF | TGTGCCAGCAGCTTAGGGCGGGGGGACGGTTACGAGCAGTACTTC
TRBJ2-6 | 16 | TRBV2 | TRBD1 | NA | CASSVGQGNGANGLTF | TGTGCCAGCAGTGTAGGACAGGGGAACGGGGCCAACGGCCTGACTTTC
TRBJ1-5 | 15 | TRBV19 | TRBD1 | NA | CASSILTGGGQPQHF | TGTGCCAGTAGTATACTTACAGGGGGCGGTCAGCCCCAGCATTTT
TRBJ1-1 | 15 | TRBV6-1 | TRBD1 | NA | CASSTTGGGSTEAFF | TGTGCCAGCAGCACAACAGGGGGGGGGAGCACTGAAGCTTTCTTT
TRBJ1-1 | 14 | TRBV27 | NA | once | CASSSGLTNTEAFF | TGTGCCAGCAGTTCGGGATTGACGAACACTGAAGCTTTCTTT
TRBJ2-5 | 15 | TRBV4-1 | TRBD2 | NA | CASSQEGASGGGDDF | TGCGCCAGCAGCCAAGAGGGGGCTAGCGGGGGGGGTGATGACTTC
TRBJ1-5 | 13 | TRBV6-5 | TRBD1 | NA | CASSPGTGGHWHF | TGTGCCAGCAGTCCCGGGACAGGGGGCCACTGGCATTTT
TRBJ1-4 | 13 | TRBV18 | NA | NA | CASSEIQVEKLFF | TGTGCCAGCTCAGAGATCCAAGTAGAAAAACTGTTTTTT
TRBJ1-4 | 15 | TRBV5-5 | NA | NA | CASSLEGATNEKLFF | TGTGCCAGCAGCTTGGAGGGGGCAACTAATGAAAAACTGTTTTTT
TRBJ1-1 | 13 | TRBV19 | NA | NA | CASSVRDRTEAFF | TGTGCCAGTAGTGTCAGGGATCGAACTGAAGCTTTCTTT
TRBJ2-1 | 13 | TRBV29-1 | TRBD2 | NA | CSVKGLASNEQFF | TGCAGCGTTAAAGGACTAGCGAGCAATGAGCAGTTCTTC
TRBJ2-4 | 16 | TRBV7-9 | TRBD1 | NA | CASSSTGDLAKNIQYF | TGTGCCAGCAGTTCTACAGGGGACCTAGCCAAAAACATTCAGTACTTC
TRBJ2-6 | 17 | TRBV4-3 | NA | NA | CASSQATGLPGANVLTF | TGCGCCAGCAGCCAAGCCACAGGGCTTCCTGGGGCCAACGTCCTGACTTTC
TRBJ2-3 | 17 | TRBV7-2 | TRBD1 | NA | CASSLRTGGLRVDTQYF | TGTGCCAGCAGCTTAAGGACAGGGGGATTGCGGGTGGATACGCAGTATTTT